This entry lists 11 T cell receptor beta chains sequenced from one sample in a study of shared clonotypes between healthy human individuals. Assay: immunoSEQ multiplex PCR; the TCRdb copy retains only in-frame clones and omits some. The sample yields about 2.3 million clones, just over 90% seen once. Sequencing was carried out using naive CD4+ T cells from PBMCs. The subset denotes: CD45RA+ positively selected. The receptor set was obtained from a young man in good health. Some clones in this sample may be carry-over from other donors' samples.

The rearrangement links TRBV7-8 to TRBJ2-5; 9 nucleotides match TRBD1. The germline gives CDR1 SGHVS, CDR2 FQNEAQ. Trimming cost V 11 bases and J 4 bases; bases outside gene matches: 11. The CDR3 is made up of 14 amino acids. CDR3 bases: TGTGCCGGAGGGGACAGGGTCGGGATAGAGACCCAGTACTTC. Protein sequence: CAGGDRVGIETQYF.

V usage is TRBV6-6 and J usage is TRBJ2-3; 9 bases line up with TRBD2. CDR1 and CDR2 (germline): MNHNY, SVGAGI (reference sequence). The CDR3 runs 16 residues. After removal of 2 bases from V and 2 bases from J, the junction contained 5 bases not matched to a gene. The CDR3 DNA is TGTGCCAGCAGTTACGGGGCTAGCGGGACCACAGATACGCAGTATTTT. Its protein is CASSYGASGTTDTQYF.

The chain uses TRBV6-6 and TRBJ1-2, with D possibly being TRBD1 (5 bases). With 10 bases removed from V and 3 bases from J, the gap between germline ends came to 12 bases. This CDR3 is 12 amino acids long. The germline V gene encodes CDR1 MNHNY and CDR2 SVGAGI (reference sequence). CDR3 residues: CAISPGDYGYTF. The DNA of the CDR3 is TGTGCCATTAGCCCGGGGGACTATGGCTACACCTTC.

This clone occurred a few times. CDR3 DNA: TGCGCCAGCAGCTTGGCGATTCTCGACTCAATGGGCGATGAGCAGTTCTTC. Translation gives CASSLAILDSMGDEQFF. The V gene is TRBV5-1, the J gene TRBJ2-1; unclear D gene. V was cut by 0 bases and J by 8 bases, with 21 bases left in between. The CDR3 covers 17 residues. Germline values: CDR1 SGHRS, CDR2 YFSETQ.

The CDR3 loop reads CATSRDRLGVDTQYF. In DNA, the CDR3 is TGTGCCACCAGCAGAGACAGATTAGGGGTTGATACGCAGTATTTT. The gene calls are TRBV15 and TRBJ2-3, with a weak D call TRBD1 (5 bases). Germline-derived CDR1 and CDR2 are LNHNV and YYDKDF (reference sequence). Trimming took 0 bases from V and 6 from J, leaving 13 bases between them. The CDR3 is made up of 15 amino acids.

This clone was detected only a few times. This sequence joins TRBV2 and TRBJ2-6; no clear D. Germline CDR1 SNHLY, CDR2 FYNNEI. Trimming took 5 bases from V and 10 from J, leaving 9 bases between them. The CDR3 is made up of 12 amino acids. CDR3 amino acids: CASSYGRNVLTF. As DNA, the CDR3 is TGTGCCAGCAGTTATGGACGGAACGTCCTGACTTTC.

V is TRBV2 and J is TRBJ1-2; D possibly corresponds to TRBD1 (6 bases). V lost 0 bases to trimming and J lost 4 bases, with 12 bases between them. CDR3 size: 15 residues. Germline loops: CDR1 SNHLY, CDR2 FYNNEI. The CDR3 loop is CASSEALRGGYGYTF. In DNA form, the CDR3 reads TGTGCCAGCAGTGAAGCTCTCAGGGGCGGCTATGGCTACACCTTC.

The chain is built from TRBV15 and TRBJ1-3; D is ambiguous. Trimming left V 0 bases short and J 3 bases short, with 9 bases between. The germline gives CDR1 LNHNV, CDR2 YYDKDF (reference sequence). This CDR3 comprises 15 residues. CDR3 DNA sequence: TGTGCCACCAGCAGAGACGCCTTCGGTGGAAACACCATATATTTT. Translating gives CATSRDAFGGNTIYF.

The CDR3 loop reads CASSVRTSGSSDKNIQYF. The CDR3 DNA follows: TGTGCCAGCAGTGTTAGGACTAGCGGGAGTTCGGACAAAAACATTCAGTACTTC. This chain links TRBV6-1 with TRBJ2-4, with 13 bases that match TRBD2. The junction had 9 bases not matched to a gene; V was cut back by 4 bases and J by 3 bases. The CDR3 contains 18 residues. Germline V CDR1 and CDR2: MNHNS, SASEGT.

The chain uses TRBV27 and TRBJ2-5, with 7 bases identical to TRBD1. The CDR3 runs to 15 residues. The germline gives CDR1 MNHEY, CDR2 SMNVEV (reference sequence). The V gene end was trimmed by 6 bases and the J gene end by 1 base; junction bases not matched to a gene: 8. The CDR3 nucleotides read TGTGCCAGCAGCAGAACCCGGGACAGCCAAGAGACCCAGTACTTC. Protein sequence: CASSRTRDSQETQYF.

Comment on this clone: The sample carries other DNA sequences with the same CDR3. V gene TRBV7-3 combines with J gene TRBJ2-3, with 13 bases that match TRBD2. The CDR3 extends over 15 amino acids. Germline CDR1 is SGHTA and CDR2 is FQGTGA. J was trimmed by 3 bases and V by 5 bases; bases with no gene match: 2. CDR3 DNA: TGTGCCAGCAGCCGGACTAGCGGGAGTACAGATACGCAGTATTTT. Its translation is CASSRTSGSTDTQYF.